Sequencing of this T cell receptor beta chain was carried out in a study of cytomegalovirus exposure and HLA in healthy donors. Study conclusions and caveats: Researchers reported in a later analysis that a missense DCLRE1C variant was tied to TCR beta V- and J-gene trimming.

About this clone itself: Its target is unknown.

The study ran its PCR with 60 Vbeta and 13 Jbeta primers. Data came from immunoSEQ multiplex PCR; TCRdb stores just in-frame clones and leaves some out. Of approximately 100,000 clones detected, more than 65% appear once; the ten largest clones hold 3% to 4.5%. Germline V gene sequence: CDR1 SGHAT, CDR2 FQNNGV. V lost 3 bases and J 4 bases, leaving 5 bases between the germline ends. This CDR3 contains 12 residues. The TCR was taken from a woman aged 50 to 65 in good health and CMV-seropositive. Sequenced material: PBMCs. The rearrangement joins TRBV11-2 to TRBJ2-3; maybe TRBD2 (5 bases). CDR3 protein: CASSLEADTQYF. DNA of the CDR3: TGTGCCAGCAGCTTGGAGGCAGATACGCAGTATTTT.